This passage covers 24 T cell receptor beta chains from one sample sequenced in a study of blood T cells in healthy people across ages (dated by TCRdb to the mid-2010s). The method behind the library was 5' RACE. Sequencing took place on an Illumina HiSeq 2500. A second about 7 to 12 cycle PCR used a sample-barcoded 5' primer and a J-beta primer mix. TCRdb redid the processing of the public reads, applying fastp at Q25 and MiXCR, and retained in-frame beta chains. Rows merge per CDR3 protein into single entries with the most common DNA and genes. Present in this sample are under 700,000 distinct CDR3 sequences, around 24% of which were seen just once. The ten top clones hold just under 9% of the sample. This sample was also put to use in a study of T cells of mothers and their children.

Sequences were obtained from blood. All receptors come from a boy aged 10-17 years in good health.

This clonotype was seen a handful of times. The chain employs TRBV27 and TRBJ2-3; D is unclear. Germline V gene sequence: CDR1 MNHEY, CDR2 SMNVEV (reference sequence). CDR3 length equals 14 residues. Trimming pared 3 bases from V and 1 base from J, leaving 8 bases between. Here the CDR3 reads CASSLIPGTDTQYF. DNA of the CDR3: TGTGCCAGCAGTTTGATCCCGGGCACAGATACGCAGTATTTT.

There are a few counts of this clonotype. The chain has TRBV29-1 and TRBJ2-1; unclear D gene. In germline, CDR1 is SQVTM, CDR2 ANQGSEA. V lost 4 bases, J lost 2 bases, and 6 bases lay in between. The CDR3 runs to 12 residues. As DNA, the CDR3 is TGCAGCGTTGGACCCCCCTACAATGAGCAGTTCTTC. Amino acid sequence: CSVGPPYNEQFF.

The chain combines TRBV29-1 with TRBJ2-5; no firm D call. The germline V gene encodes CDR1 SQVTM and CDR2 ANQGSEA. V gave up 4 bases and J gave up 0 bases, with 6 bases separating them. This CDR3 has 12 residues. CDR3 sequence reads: CSVATNQETQYF. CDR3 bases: TGCAGCGTTGCTACAAACCAAGAGACCCAGTACTTC.

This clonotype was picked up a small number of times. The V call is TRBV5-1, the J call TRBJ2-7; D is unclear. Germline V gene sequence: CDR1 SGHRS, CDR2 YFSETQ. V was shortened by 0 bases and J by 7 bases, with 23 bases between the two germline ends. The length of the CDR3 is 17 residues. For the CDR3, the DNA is TGCGCCAGCAGCTTGGGGGGTTACCCGGCGCGAGAACGGGAGCAGTACTTC. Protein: CASSLGGYPAREREQYF.

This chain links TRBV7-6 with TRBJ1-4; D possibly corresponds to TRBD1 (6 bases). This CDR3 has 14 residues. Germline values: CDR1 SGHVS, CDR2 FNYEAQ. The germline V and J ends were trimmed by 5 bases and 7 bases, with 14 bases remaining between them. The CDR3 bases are TGTGCCAGCAGCAGGAACAGGGCGGGTGAAAAACTGTTTTTT. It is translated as CASSRNRAGEKLFF.

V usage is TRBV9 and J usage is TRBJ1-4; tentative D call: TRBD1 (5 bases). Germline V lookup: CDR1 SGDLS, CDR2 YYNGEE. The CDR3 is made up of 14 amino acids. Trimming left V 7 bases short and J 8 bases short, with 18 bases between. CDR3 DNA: TGTGCCAGCGGCGAAGGCGGGACCGGGGAAAAACTGTTTTTT. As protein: CASGEGGTGEKLFF.

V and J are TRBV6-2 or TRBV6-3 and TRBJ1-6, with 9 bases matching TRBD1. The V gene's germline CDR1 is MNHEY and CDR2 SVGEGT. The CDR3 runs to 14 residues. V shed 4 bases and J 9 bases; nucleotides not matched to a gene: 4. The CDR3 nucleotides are TGTGCCAGCAGTTGGGACAGGGAGAGTTCACCCCTCCACTTT. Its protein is CASSWDRESSPLHF.

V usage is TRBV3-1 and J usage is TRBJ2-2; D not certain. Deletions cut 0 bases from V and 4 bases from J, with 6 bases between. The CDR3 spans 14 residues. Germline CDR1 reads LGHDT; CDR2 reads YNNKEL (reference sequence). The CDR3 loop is CASSQEGSTGELFF. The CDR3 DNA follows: TGTGCCAGCAGCCAAGAGGGCAGCACCGGGGAGCTGTTTTTT.

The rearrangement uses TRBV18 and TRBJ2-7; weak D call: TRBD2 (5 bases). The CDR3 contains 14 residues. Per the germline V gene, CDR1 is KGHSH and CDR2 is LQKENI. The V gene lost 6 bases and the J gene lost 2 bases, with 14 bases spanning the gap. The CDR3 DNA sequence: TGTGCCAGCTCCCCCCGGGGATTAGCCTACGAGCAGTACTTC. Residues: CASSPRGLAYEQYF. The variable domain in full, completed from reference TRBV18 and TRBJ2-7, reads NAGVMQNPRHLVRRRGQEARLRCSPMKGHSHVYWYRQLPEEGLKFMVYLQKENIIDESGMPKERFSAEFPKEGPSILRIQQVVRGDSAAYFCASSPRGLAYEQYFGPGTRLTVT.

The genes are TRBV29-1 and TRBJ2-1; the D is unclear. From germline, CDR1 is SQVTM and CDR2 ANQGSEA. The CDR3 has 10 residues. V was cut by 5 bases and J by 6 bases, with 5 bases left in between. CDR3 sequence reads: CSVITNEQFF. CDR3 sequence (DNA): TGCAGCGTTATCACCAATGAGCAGTTCTTC.

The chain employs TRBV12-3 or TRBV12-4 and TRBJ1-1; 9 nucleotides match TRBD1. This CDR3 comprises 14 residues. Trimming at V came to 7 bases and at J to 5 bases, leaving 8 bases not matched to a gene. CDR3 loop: CASTLGQGETEAFF. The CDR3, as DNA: TGTGCCAGCACCCTGGGACAGGGTGAAACTGAAGCTTTCTTT.

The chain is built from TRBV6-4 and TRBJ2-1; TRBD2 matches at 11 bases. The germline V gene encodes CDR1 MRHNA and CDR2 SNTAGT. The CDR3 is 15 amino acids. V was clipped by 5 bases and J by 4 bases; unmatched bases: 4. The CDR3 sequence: CASSQLAGEYNEQFF. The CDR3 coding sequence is TGTGCCAGCAGTCAACTAGCGGGGGAGTACAATGAGCAGTTCTTC.

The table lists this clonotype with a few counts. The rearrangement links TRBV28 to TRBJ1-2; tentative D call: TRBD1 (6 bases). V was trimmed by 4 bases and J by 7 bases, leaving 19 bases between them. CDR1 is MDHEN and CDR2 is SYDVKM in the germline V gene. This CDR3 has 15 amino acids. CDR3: CASSSPRGALAGYTF. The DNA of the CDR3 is TGTGCCAGCAGTTCCCCTCGGGGGGCTCTCGCTGGCTACACCTTC.

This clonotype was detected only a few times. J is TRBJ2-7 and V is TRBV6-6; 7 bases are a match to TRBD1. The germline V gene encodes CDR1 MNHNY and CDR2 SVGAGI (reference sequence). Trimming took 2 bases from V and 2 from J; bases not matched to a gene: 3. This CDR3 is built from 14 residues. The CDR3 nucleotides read TGTGCCAGCAGTTACAGGACAGGTACCTACGAGCAGTACTTC. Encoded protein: CASSYRTGTYEQYF.

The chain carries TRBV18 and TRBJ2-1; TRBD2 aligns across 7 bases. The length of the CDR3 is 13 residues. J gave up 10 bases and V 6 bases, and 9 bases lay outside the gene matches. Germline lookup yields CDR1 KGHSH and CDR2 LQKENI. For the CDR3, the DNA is TGTGCCAGCTCGGGTTCTAGCGGAATGGAGCAGTTCTTC. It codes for CASSGSSGMEQFF.

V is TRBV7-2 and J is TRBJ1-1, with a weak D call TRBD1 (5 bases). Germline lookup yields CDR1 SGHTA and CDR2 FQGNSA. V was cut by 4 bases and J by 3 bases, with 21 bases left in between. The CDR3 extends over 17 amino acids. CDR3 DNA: TGTGCCAGCAGCTCGGCGCCGGCAGGGAGTCGGCACACTGAAGCTTTCTTT. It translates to CASSSAPAGSRHTEAFF.

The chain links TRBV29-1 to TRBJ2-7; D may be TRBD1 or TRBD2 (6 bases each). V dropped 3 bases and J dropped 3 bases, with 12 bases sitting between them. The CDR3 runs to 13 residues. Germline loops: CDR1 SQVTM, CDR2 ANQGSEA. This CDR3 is CSVEAAGHYEQYF. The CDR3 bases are TGCAGCGTTGAGGCGGCGGGACACTACGAGCAGTACTTC.

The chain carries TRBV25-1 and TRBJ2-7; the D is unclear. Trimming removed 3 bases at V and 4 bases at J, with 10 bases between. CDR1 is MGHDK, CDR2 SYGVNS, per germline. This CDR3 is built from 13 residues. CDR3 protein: CASSDIGAYEQYF. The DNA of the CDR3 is TGTGCCAGCAGTGATATCGGAGCGTACGAGCAGTACTTC.

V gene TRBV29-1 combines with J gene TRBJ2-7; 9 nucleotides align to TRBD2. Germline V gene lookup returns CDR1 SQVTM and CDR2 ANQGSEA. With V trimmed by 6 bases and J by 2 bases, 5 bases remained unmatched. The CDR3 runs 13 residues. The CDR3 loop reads CSVESGRPYEQYF. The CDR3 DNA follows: TGCAGCGTAGAAAGCGGGAGGCCCTACGAGCAGTACTTC.

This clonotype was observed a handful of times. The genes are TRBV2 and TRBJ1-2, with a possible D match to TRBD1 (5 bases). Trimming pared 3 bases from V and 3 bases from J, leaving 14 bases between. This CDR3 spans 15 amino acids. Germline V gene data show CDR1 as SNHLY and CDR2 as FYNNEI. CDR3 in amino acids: CASSDTTVGDYGYTF. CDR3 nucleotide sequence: TGTGCCAGCAGTGATACGACAGTAGGGGACTATGGCTACACCTTC.

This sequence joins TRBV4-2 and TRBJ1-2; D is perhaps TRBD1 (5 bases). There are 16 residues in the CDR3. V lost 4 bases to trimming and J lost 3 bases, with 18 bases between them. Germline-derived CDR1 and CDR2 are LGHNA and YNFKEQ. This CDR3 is CASSPPHGGAYYGYTF. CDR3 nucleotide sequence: TGTGCCAGCAGCCCCCCCCATGGAGGGGCCTACTATGGCTACACCTTC.

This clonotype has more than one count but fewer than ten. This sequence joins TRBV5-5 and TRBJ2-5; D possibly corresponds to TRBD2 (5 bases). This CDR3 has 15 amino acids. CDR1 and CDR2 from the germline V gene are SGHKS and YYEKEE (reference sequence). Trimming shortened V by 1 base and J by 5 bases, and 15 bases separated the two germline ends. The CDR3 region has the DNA TGTGCCAGCAGCTTGTCCCCGAATTGGGAGGAGACCCAGTACTTC. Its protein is CASSLSPNWEETQYF.

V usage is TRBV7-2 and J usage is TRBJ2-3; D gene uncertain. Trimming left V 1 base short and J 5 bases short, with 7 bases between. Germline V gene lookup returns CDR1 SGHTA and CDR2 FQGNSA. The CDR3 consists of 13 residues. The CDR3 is CASSLDSIDTQYF. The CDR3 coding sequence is TGTGCCAGCAGCTTAGATTCTATAGATACGCAGTATTTT.

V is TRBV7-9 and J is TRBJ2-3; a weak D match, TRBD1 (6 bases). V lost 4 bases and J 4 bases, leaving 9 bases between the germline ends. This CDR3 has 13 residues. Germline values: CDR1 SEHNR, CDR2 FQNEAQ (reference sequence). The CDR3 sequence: CASSSSGADTQYF. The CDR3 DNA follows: TGTGCCAGCAGCTCTTCAGGGGCAGATACGCAGTATTTT.